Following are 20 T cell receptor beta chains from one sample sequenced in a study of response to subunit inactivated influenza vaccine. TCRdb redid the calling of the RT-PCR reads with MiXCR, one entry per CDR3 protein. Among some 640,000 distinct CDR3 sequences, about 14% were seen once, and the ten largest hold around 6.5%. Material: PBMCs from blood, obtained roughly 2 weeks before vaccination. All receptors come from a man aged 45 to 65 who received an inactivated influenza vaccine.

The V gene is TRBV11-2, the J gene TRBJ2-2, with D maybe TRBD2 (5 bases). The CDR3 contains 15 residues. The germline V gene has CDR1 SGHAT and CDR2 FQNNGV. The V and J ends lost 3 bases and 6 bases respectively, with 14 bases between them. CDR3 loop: CASSFGRGLPGELFF. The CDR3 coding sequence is TGTGCCAGCAGCTTTGGACGGGGTCTCCCCGGGGAGCTGTTTTTT.

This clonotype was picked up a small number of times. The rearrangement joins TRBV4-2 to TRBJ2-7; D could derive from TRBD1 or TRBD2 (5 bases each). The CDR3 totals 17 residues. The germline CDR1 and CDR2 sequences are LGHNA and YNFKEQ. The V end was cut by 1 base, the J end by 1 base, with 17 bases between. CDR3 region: CASSQGAAGNLSYEQYF. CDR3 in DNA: TGTGCCAGCAGCCAAGGAGCGGCAGGGAATTTGTCCTACGAGCAGTACTTC.

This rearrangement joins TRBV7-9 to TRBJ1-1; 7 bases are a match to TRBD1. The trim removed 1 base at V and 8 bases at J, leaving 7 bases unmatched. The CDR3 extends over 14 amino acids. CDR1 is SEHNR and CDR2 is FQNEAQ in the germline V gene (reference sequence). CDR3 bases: TGTGCCAGCAGCTTAGGCGACAGGGTCCCCGAAGCTTTCTTT. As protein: CASSLGDRVPEAFF.

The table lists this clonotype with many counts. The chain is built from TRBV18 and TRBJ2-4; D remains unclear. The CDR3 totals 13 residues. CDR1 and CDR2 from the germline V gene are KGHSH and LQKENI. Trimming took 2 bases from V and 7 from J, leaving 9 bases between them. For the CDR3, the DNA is TGTGCCAGCTCACCAGGCTCAAGGAACATTCAGTACTTC. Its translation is CASSPGSRNIQYF.

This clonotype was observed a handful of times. This CDR3 reads CASSRTSGSNEQYF. DNA of the CDR3: TGTGCCAGCAGCCGGACTAGCGGGTCCAACGAGCAGTACTTC. This sequence joins TRBV7-2 and TRBJ2-7, with 11 bases aligning to TRBD2. The length of the CDR3 is 14 residues. The J segment lost 5 bases and the V segment lost 5 bases, leaving 5 bases of the junction unmatched. Germline values: CDR1 SGHTA, CDR2 FQGNSA.

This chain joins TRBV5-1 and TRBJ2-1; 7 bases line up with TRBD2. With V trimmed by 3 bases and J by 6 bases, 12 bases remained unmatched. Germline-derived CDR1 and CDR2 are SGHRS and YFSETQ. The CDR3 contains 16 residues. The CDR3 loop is CASSSSGTTTPNEQFF. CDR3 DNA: TGCGCCAGCAGCTCATCCGGGACTACCACCCCCAATGAGCAGTTCTTC.

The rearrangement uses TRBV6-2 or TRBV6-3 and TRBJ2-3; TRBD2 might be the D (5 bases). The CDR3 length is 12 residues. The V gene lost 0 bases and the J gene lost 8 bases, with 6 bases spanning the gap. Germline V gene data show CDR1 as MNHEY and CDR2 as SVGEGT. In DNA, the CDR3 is TGTGCCAGCAGTTACTCAGGAGGTACGCAGTATTTT. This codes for CASSYSGGTQYF.

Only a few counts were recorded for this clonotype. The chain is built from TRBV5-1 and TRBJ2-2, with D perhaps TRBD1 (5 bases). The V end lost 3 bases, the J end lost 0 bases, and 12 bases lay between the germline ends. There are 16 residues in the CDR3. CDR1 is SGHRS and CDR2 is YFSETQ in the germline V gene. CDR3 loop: CASSSTGYANTGELFF. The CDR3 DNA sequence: TGCGCCAGCAGCTCCACAGGATACGCGAACACCGGGGAGCTGTTTTTT.

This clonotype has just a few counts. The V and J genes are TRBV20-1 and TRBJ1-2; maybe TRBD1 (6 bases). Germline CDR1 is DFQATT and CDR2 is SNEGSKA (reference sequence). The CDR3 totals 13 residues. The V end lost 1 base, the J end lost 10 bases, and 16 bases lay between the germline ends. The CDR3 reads CSARAEGQTDYTF. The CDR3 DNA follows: TGCAGTGCTAGAGCGGAAGGACAGACGGACTACACCTTC.

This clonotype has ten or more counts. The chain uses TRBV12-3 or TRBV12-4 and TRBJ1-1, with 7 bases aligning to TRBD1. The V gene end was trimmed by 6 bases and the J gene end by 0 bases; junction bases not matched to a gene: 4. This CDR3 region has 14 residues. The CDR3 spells CASRLGTVNTEAFF. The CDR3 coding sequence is TGTGCCAGCAGACTCGGGACAGTGAACACTGAAGCTTTCTTT.

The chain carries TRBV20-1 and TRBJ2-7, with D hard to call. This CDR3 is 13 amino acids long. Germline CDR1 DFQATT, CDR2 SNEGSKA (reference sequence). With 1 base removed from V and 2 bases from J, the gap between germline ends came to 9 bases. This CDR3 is CSARAVQTYEQYF. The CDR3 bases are TGCAGTGCTAGAGCGGTACAAACCTACGAGCAGTACTTC.

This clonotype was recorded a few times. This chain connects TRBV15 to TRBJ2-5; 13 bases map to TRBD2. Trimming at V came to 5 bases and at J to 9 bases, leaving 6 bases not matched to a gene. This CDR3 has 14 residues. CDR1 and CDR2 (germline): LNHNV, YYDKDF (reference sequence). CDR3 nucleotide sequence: TGTGCCACCAGCTCCGGGACTAGCGGGACGGCCCAGTACTTC. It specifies CATSSGTSGTAQYF. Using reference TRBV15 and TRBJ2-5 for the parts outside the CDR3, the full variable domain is DAMVIQNPRYQVTQFGKPVTLSCSQTLNHNVMYWYQQKSSQAPKLLFHYYDKDFNNEADTPDNFQSRRPNTSFCFLDIRSPGLGDTAMYLCATSSGTSGTAQYFGPGTRLLVL.

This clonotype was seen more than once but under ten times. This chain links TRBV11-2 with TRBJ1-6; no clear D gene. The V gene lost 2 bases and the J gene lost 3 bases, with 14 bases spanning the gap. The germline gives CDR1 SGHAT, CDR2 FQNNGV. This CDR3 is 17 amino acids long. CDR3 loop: CASSLNPLGLYNSPLHF. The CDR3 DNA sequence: TGTGCCAGCAGCTTAAACCCGCTGGGCCTCTATAATTCACCCCTCCACTTT. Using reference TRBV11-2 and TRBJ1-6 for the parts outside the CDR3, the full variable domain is EAGVAQSPRYKIIEKRQSVAFWCNPISGHATLYWYQQILGQGPKLLIQFQNNGVVDDSQLPKDRFSAERLKGVDSTLKIQPAKLEDSAVYLCASSLNPLGLYNSPLHFGNGTRLTVT.

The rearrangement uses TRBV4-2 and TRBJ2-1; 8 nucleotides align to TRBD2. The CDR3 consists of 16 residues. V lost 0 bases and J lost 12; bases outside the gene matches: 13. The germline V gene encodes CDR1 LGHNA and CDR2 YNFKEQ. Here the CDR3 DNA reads TGTGCCAGCAGCCAAGATCGGAGCGGGGGTATTCTAGGGCAGTTCTTC. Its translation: CASSQDRSGGILGQFF.

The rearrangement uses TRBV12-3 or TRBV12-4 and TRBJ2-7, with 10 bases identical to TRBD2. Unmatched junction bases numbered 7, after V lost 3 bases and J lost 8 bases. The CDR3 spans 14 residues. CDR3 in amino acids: CASSFLAGAIQQYF. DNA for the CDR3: TGTGCCAGCAGTTTCCTAGCGGGGGCTATACAGCAGTACTTC.

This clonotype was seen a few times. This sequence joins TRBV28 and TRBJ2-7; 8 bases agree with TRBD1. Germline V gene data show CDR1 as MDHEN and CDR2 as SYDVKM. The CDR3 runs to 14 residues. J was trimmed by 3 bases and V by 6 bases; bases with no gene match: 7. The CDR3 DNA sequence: TGTGCCAGCAGAGCGACAGGGGTGCGCTACGAGCAGTACTTC. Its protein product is CASRATGVRYEQYF.

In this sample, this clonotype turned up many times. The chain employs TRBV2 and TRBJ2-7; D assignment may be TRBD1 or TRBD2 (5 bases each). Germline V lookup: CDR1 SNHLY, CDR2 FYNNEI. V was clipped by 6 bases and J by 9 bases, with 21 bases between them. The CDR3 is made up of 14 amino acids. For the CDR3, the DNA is TGTGCCAGCAGCCCCTTGTTGGGGGACGGAGGGCAGTACTTC. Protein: CASSPLLGDGGQYF.

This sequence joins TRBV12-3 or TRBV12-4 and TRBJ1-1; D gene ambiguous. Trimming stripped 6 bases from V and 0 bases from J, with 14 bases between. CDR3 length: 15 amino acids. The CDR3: CASSPPASLNTEAFF. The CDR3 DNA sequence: TGTGCCAGCAGCCCCCCCGCTTCGCTGAACACTGAAGCTTTCTTT.

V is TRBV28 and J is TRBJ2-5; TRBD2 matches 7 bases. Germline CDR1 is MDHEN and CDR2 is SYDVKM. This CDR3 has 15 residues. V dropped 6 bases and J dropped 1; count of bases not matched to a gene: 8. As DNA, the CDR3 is TGTGCCAGCAGCACTGGGCGGGGGACCCAAGAGACCCAGTACTTC. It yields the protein CASSTGRGTQETQYF.

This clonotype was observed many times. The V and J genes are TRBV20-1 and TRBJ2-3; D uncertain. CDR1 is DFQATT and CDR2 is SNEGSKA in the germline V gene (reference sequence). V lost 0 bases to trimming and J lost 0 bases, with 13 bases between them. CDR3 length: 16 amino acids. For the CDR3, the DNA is TGCAGTGCTAGAGATCGCAGACACTCAAGCACAGATACGCAGTATTTT. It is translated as CSARDRRHSSTDTQYF.